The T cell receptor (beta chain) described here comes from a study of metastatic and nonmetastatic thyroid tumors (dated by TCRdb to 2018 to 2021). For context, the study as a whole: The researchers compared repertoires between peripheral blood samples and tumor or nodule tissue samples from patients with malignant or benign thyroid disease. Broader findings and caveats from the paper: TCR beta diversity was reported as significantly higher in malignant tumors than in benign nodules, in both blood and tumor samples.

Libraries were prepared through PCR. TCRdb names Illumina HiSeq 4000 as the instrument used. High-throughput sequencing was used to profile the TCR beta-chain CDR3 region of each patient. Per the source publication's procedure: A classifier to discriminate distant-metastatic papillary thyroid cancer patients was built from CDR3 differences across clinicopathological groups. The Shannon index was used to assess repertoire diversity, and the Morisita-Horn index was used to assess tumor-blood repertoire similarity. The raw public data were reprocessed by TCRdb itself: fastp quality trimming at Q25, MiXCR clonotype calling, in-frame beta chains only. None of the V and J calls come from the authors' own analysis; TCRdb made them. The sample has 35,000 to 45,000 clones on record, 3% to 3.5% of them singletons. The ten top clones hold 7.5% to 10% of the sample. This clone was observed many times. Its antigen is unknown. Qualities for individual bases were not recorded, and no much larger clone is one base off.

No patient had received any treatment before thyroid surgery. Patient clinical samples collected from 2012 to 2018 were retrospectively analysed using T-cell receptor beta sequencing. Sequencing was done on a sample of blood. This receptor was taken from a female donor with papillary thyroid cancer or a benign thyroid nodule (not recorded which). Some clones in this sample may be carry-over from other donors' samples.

The CDR3 is CASSLAEETQYF. The nucleotides are TGTGCCAGCAGCTTGGCCGAAGAGACCCAGTACTTC. The chain is made from TRBV5-6 and TRBJ2-5; there is no confident call for the D gene. The CDR3 spans 12 residues, from the cysteine through the phenylalanine. Here the CDR3 DNA is all that survives: 36 bases in frame from base 1. In the germline V gene, CDR1 corresponds to SGHDT and CDR2 to YYEEEE. V and J lose 0 bases and 3 bases, and a span of 3 bases separates them.